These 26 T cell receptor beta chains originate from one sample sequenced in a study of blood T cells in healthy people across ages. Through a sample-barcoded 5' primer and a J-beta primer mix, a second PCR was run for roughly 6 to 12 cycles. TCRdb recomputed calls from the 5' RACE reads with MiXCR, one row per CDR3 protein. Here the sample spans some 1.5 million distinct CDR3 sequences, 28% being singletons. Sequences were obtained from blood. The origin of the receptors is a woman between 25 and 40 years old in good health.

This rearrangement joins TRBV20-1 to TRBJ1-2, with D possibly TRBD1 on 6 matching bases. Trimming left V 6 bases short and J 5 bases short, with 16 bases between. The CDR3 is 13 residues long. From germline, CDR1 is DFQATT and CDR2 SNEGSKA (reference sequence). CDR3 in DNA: TGCAGTGCGAGGACAGAAACCGGTTATGGCTACACCTTC. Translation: CSARTETGYGYTF.

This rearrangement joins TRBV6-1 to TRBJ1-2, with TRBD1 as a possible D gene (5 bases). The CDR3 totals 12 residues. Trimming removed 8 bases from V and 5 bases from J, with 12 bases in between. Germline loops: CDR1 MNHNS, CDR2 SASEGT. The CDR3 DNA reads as TGTGCCAGCGCGGGGGATCTTTATGGCTACACCTTC. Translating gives CASAGDLYGYTF.

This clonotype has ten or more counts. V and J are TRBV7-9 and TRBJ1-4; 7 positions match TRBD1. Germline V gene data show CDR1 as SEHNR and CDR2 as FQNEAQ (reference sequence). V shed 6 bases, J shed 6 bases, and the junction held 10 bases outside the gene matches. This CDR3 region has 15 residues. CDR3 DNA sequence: TGTGCCAGCAGTTATAACAGGGGTTTGGATGAAAAACTGTTTTTT. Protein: CASSYNRGLDEKLFF.

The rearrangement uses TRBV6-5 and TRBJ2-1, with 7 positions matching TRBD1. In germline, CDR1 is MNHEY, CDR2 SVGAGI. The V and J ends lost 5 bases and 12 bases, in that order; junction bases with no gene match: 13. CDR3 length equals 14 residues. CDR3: CASSNRGLGRGQFF. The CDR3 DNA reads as TGTGCCAGCAGTAACAGGGGTTTGGGGCGTGGGCAGTTCTTC.

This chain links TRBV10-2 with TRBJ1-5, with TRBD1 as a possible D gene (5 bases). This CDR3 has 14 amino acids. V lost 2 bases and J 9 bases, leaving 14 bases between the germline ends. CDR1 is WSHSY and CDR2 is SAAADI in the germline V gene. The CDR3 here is CASSEGAHLSPQHF. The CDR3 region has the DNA TGCGCCAGCAGTGAGGGGGCACATCTATCGCCCCAGCATTTT.

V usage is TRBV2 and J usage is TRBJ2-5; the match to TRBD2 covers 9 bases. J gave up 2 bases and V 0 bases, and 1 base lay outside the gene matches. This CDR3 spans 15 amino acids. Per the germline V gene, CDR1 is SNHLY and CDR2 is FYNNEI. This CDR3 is CASSEARGGQETQYF. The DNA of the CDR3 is TGTGCCAGCAGTGAAGCGCGGGGGGGACAAGAGACCCAGTACTTC.

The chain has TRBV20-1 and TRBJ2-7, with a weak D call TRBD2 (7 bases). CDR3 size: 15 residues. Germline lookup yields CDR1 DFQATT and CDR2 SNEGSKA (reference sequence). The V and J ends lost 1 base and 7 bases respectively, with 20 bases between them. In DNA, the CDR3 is TGCAGTGCTAGAGGTCAAGGGGGGGGTTATAATGAGCAGTACTTC. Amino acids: CSARGQGGGYNEQYF.

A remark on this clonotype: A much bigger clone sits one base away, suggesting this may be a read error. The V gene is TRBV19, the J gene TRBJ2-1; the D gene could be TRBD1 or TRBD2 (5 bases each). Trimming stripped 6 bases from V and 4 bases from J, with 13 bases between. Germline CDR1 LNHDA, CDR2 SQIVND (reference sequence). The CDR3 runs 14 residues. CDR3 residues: CASRAIGEYNEQFF. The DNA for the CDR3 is TGTGCCAGTAGGGCAATAGGGGAGTACAATGAGCAGTTCTTC.

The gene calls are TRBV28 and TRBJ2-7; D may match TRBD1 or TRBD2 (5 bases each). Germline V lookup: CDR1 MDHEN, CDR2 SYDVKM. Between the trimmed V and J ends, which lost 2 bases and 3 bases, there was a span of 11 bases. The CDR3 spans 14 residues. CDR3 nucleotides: TGTGCCAGCAGTTTAGGGACCCGGGACTACGAGCAGTACTTC. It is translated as CASSLGTRDYEQYF.

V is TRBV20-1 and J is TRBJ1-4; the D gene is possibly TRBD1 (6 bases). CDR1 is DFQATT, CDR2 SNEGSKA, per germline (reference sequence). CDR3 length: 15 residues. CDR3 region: CSAAPAGGAGEKLFF. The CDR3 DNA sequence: TGCAGCGCCGCCCCAGCGGGGGGCGCAGGTGAAAAACTGTTTTTT.

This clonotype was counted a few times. The chain's CDR3 is CASSWRGPTYEQYF. CDR3 bases: TGTGCCAGCAGCTGGCGGGGGCCTACCTACGAGCAGTACTTC. The chain has TRBV11-2 and TRBJ2-7; D is possibly TRBD2 (7 bases). CDR3 size: 14 residues. CDR1 SGHAT and CDR2 FQNNGV come from the germline V gene. V lost 4 bases and J lost 2, with 12 bases in between.

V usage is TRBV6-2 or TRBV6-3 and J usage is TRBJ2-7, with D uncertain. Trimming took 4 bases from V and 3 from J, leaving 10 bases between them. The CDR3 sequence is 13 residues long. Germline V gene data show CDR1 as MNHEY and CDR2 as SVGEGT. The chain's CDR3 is CASSWRFDYEQYF. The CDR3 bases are TGTGCCAGCAGTTGGCGGTTCGACTACGAGCAGTACTTC.

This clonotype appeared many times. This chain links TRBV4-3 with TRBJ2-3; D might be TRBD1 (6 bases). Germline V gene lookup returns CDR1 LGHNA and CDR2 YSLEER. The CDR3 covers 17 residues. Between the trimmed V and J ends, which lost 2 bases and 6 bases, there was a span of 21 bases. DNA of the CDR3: TGCGCCAGCAGCCAAAAATCGTTGGACAGCGGTTGGGATACGCAGTATTTT. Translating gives CASSQKSLDSGWDTQYF.

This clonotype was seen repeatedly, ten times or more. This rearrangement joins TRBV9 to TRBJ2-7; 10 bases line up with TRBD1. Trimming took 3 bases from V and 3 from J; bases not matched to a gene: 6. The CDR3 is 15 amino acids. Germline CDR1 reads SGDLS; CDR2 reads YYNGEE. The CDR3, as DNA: TGTGCCAGCAGCGCCACGGGACAGGGGAACTACGAGCAGTACTTC. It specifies CASSATGQGNYEQYF.

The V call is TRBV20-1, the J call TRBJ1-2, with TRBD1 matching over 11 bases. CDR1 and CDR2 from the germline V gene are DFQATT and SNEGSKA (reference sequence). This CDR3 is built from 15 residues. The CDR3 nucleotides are TGCAGCACAGATTCGGACAGGGGGCGAGCCTATGGCTACACCTTC. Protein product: CSTDSDRGRAYGYTF.

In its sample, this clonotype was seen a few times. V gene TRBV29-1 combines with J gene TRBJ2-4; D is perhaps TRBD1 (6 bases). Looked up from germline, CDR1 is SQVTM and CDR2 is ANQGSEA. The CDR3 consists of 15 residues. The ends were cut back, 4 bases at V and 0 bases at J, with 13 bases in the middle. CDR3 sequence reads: CSVALWGQAKNIQYF. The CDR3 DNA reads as TGCAGCGTTGCCCTATGGGGACAAGCCAAAAACATTCAGTACTTC. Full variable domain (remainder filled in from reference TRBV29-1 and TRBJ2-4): SAVISQKPSRDICQRGTSLTIQCQVDSQVTMMFWYRQQPGQSLTLIATANQGSEATYESGFVIDKFPISRPNLTFSTLTVSNMSPEDSSIYLCSVALWGQAKNIQYFGAGTRLSVL.

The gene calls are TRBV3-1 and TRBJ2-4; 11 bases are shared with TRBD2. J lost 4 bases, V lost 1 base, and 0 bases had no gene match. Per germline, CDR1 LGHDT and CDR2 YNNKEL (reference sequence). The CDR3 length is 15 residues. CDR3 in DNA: TGTGCCAGCAGCCAAGGACTAGCGGGGAAAAACATTCAGTACTTC. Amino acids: CASSQGLAGKNIQYF.

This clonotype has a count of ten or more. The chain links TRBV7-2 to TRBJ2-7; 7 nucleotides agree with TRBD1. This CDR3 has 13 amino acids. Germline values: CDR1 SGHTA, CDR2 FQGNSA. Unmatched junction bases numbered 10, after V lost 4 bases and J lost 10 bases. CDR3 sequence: CASSSRQGLEQYF. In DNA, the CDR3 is TGTGCCAGCAGCTCCAGACAGGGCCTCGAACAGTACTTC.

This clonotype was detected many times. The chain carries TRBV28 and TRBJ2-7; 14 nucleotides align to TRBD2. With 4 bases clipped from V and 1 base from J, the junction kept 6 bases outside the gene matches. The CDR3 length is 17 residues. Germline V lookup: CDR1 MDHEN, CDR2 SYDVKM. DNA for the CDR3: TGTGCCAGCAGTTCCCCCAGGACTAGCGGGAGGTCCTACGAGCAGTACTTC. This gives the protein CASSSPRTSGRSYEQYF.

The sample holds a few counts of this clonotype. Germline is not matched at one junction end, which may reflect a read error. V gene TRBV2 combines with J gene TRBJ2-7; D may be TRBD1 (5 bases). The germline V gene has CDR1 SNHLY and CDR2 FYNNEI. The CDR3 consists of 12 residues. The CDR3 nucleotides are TGTGCCGGCAGTGCCCAGGGATACGAGCAGTACTTC. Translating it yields CAGSAQGYEQYF.

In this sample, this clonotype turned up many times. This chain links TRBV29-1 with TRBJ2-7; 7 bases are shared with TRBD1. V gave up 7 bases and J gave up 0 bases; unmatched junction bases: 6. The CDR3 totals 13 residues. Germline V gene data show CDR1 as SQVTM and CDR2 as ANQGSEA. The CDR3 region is CSARDSFSYEQYF. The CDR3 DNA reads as TGCAGCGCCCGGGACAGCTTCTCCTACGAGCAGTACTTC.

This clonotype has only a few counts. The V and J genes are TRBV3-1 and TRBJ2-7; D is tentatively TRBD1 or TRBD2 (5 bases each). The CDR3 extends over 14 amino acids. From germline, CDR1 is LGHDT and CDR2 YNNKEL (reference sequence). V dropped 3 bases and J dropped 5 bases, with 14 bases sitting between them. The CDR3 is CASSQGPGVDEQYF. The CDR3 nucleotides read TGTGCCAGCAGCCAGGGACCCGGTGTTGACGAGCAGTACTTC.

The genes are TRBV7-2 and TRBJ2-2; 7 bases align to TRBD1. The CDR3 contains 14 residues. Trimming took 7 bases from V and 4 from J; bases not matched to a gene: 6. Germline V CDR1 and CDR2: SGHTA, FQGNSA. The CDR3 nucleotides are TGTGCCAGCAATATACAGGGGAGCACCGGGGAGCTGTTTTTT. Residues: CASNIQGSTGELFF.

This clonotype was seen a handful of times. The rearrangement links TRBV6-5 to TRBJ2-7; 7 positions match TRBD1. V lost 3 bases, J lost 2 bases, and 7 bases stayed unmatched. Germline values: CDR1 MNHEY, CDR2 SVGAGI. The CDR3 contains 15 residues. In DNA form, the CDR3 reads TGTGCCAGCAGTTATTCCCAGGGGGTAACCTACGAGCAGTACTTC. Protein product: CASSYSQGVTYEQYF.

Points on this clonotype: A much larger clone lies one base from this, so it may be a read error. Written as DNA, the CDR3 is TGCAGTGCTAGGGTCGGGACACCTATCCCTGGGGCCAACGTCCTGACTTTC. Protein: CSARVGTPIPGANVLTF. V is TRBV20-1 and J is TRBJ2-6, with D perhaps TRBD1 (6 bases). The CDR3 consists of 17 residues. CDR1 DFQATT and CDR2 SNEGSKA come from the germline V gene (reference sequence). Trimming removed 3 bases at V and 2 bases at J, with 17 bases between.

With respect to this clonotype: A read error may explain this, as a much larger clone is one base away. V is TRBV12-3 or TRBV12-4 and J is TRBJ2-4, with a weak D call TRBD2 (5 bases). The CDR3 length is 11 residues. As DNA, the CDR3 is TGTGCCAGCAGGATAGACTACGAGCAGTGCTTC. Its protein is CASRIDYEQCF.